This T cell receptor beta chain stems from a study of OX40 agonist ivuxolimab in advanced cancers. Background on the whole study: The costimulatory receptor OX40 (CD134) was targeted by ivuxolimab, a fully human IgG2 agonistic monoclonal antibody. Prior anti-PD-1, anti-PD-L1 or anti-CTLA-4 therapy was permitted, and 40% to 50% of dose-escalation patients had received checkpoint inhibitors. Partial responses occurred in three dose-escalation patients: two with cutaneous melanoma and one with hepatocellular carcinoma. Of the approximately 50 dose-escalation patients, hepatocellular carcinoma was present in 19, melanoma in around 15, renal cell carcinoma in 9 and head and neck cancer in 9. In the dose-escalation cohort, more than 75% of patients were male, and the mean age was around 60 years, with a range of roughly 23 to 85. The purpose of peripheral TCRbeta sequencing was to test whether ivuxolimab changed TCR sequence diversity and led to clonal T-cell expansion. Intravenous ivuxolimab was administered to patients every 2 weeks at six dose levels: 0.01, 0.1, 0.3, 1.5, 3 and 10 mg/kg. The monotherapy dose-escalation portion (N ≈ 56 patients) of the phase I ivuxolimab trial is reported in the paper.

Of note for this clone: Its antigen target is currently unknown. The input lacks base qualities; no much larger clone sits a single base away.

Patients with a history of autoimmune disease or receiving systemic immunosuppression were excluded from the trial. Peripheral blood for TCR sequencing was drawn from every dose cohort at baseline, at cycle 4 day 1 and at cycle 7 day 1. Samples were obtained from an open-label, multicenter, first-in-human phase I dose-escalation trial of ivuxolimab. Adults with locally advanced or metastatic head and neck squamous cell, hepatocellular, melanoma or renal cell carcinoma were enrolled in the trial. Before TCR sequencing, CD4+ T cells and CD8+ T cells were sorted from peripheral blood as separate populations. What the authors observed across the whole study: Low levels of normalized T-cell clonal expansion were also seen in some patients who did not respond. At doses of 0.1 to 3.0 mg/kg, clonal expansion of both CD4+ and CD8+ T cells in blood was seen between baseline and week 6. On average, CD8+ T cells showed more expanded clones than CD4+ T cells after ivuxolimab. In partial responders in the 0.1-3.0 mg/kg groups, normalized peripheral clonal expansion was found to be among the lowest, especially among CD8+ T cells. The antigen specificity of the clonally expanded peripheral T cells was not determined.

V is shortened by 6 bases, J by 2 bases, and the region joining them spans 8 bases. The CDR3 contains 14 residues, cysteine and phenylalanine counted. CDR3 DNA is the only sequence kept; it has 42 bases, read in frame from the first base. The germline V gene (reference sequence) provides CDR1 SEHNR and CDR2 FQNEAQ. To sequence the TCRbeta CDR3 region, genomic DNA was isolated from the sorted cells. TCRbeta CDR3 regions were sequenced using the immunoSEQ Assay. TCRdb's version of the immuneACCESS table is confined to in-frame rearrangements and falls short of the full clone set. An unresolved V gene accounts for under half of the shortfall where checked; the remainder is of unknown origin. This sample lists about 100,000 clones; roughly 92% were detected once. The ten largest account for about 2.6% of the sample.

The TCR originated in an adult with an advanced solid tumor such as melanoma, head and neck, liver or kidney cancer. The input for sequencing was CD4+ or CD8+ T cells sorted from blood, taken in a trial of the OX40 agonist ivuxolimab. The chain links TRBV7-9 with TRBJ2-6; the best D guess is TRBD1, with 5 bases matching. The CDR3 protein sequence reads: CASRGAPGANVLTF. The DNA reads as follows: TGTGCCAGCAGAGGGGCCCCTGGGGCCAACGTCCTGACTTTC.